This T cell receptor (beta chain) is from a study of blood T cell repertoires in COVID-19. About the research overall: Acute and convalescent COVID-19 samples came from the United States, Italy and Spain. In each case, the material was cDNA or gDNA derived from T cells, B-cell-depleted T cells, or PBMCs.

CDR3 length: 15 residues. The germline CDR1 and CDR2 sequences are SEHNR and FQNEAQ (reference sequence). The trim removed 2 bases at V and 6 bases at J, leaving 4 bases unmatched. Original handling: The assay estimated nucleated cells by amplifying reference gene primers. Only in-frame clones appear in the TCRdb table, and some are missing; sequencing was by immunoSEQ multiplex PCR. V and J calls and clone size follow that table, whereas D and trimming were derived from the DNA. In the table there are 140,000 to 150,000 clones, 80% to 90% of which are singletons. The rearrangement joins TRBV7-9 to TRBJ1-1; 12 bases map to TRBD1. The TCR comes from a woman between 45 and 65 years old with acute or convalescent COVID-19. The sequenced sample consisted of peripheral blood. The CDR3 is CASSLPGQGASEAFF. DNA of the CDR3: TGTGCCAGCAGCTTACCGGGACAGGGGGCATCTGAAGCTTTCTTT.